A selection of T cell receptor beta chains follows, all from one sample in a study of cytomegalovirus exposure and HLA in healthy donors. The data were produced by immunoSEQ multiplex PCR, yet TCRdb's version contains in-frame clones alone and is incomplete. The table lists some 130,000 clones, under 90% of them singletons, with approximately 4% in the top ten. The sequenced sample consisted of PBMCs. These receptors all stem from a woman aged 40 to 50 in good health and CMV-seronegative. Each CDR3 is given with its conserved first and last residue. A D gene is named only where the DNA matches it firmly. A clone size is listed for some rows: how often the clone was seen (once, few, many), or a class if it is expanded.

D: -
J: TRBJ1-2
V: TRBV5-6
size: -
CDR3: CASSSNGGNYGYTF
DNA: TGTGCCAGCAGCTCCAATGGAGGTAACTATGGCTACACCTTC

D: -
J: TRBJ2-4
V: TRBV13
size: -
CDR3: CASSLIRGNIQYF
DNA: TGTGCCAGCAGCTTAATAAGAGGAAACATTCAGTACTTC

D: TRBD1
J: TRBJ2-3
V: TRBV5-4
size: -
CDR3: CASSPGTGKGDTQYF
DNA: TGTGCCAGCAGTCCAGGGACAGGGAAGGGGGATACGCAGTATTTT

D: -
J: TRBJ1-1
V: TRBV7-9
size: -
CDR3: CASSLAGGLGRTEAFF
DNA: TGTGCCAGCAGCTTAGCCGGGGGGCTCGGTAGGACTGAAGCTTTCTTT

D: TRBD2
J: TRBJ2-2
V: TRBV7-2
size: -
CDR3: CASSSLAGGELFF
DNA: TGTGCCAGCAGCTCCCTAGCGGGAGGGGAGCTGTTTTTT

D: TRBD1
J: TRBJ2-3
V: TRBV2
size: -
CDR3: CARTGRSTDTQYF
DNA: TGTGCCAGGACAGGGAGAAGCACAGATACGCAGTATTTT

D: TRBD1
J: TRBJ2-7
V: TRBV6-1
size: -
CDR3: CASIRDRAYEQYF
DNA: TGTGCCAGCATCCGGGACAGGGCCTACGAGCAGTACTTC

D: -
J: TRBJ1-5
V: TRBV6-1
size: -
CDR3: CASGKGQGSNQPQHF
DNA: TGTGCCAGCGGCAAGGGGCAGGGGTCCAATCAGCCCCAGCATTTT

D: -
J: TRBJ1-5
V: TRBV6-1
size: -
CDR3: CASSTGQNSNQPQHF
DNA: TGTGCCAGCAGTACCGGACAGAATAGCAATCAGCCCCAGCATTTT

D: TRBD1
J: TRBJ2-7
V: TRBV4-1
size: once
CDR3: CASSPAGTGSYEQYF
DNA: TGCGCCAGCAGCCCCGCCGGGACAGGGAGCTACGAGCAGTACTTC

D: TRBD1
J: TRBJ2-2
V: TRBV5-1
size: -
CDR3: CASSLAGTGGYTGELFF
DNA: TGCGCCAGCAGCTTGGCCGGGACAGGGGGCTACACCGGGGAGCTGTTTTTT

D: -
J: TRBJ1-6
V: TRBV9
size: -
CDR3: CASSVGAAGGNLPLHF
DNA: TGTGCCAGCAGCGTAGGGGCGGCGGGGGGCAACCTCCCCCTCCACTTT

D: TRBD1
J: TRBJ2-1
V: TRBV7-2
size: -
CDR3: CASTGGTGGRNEQFF
DNA: TGTGCCAGCACCGGGGGGACAGGGGGGAGGAATGAGCAGTTCTTC

D: -
J: TRBJ1-6
V: TRBV7-3
size: few
CDR3: CASSLRAGRNSPLHF
DNA: TGTGCCAGCAGCTTACGGGCAGGGCGGAATTCACCCCTCCACTTT

D: -
J: TRBJ1-6
V: TRBV5-6
size: -
CDR3: CASSRPGQIPLSPLHF
DNA: TGTGCCAGCAGTCGACCCGGACAGATACCCCTCTCACCCCTCCACTTT

D: -
J: TRBJ1-1
V: TRBV14
size: -
CDR3: CASSQGRPGPGAFF
DNA: TGTGCCAGCAGCCAAGGGAGGCCAGGTCCCGGGGCTTTCTTT

D: TRBD2
J: TRBJ2-3
V: TRBV10-3
size: -
CDR3: CAIMPVAGSTDTQYF
DNA: TGTGCCATCATGCCGGTAGCGGGAAGCACAGATACGCAGTATTTT

D: -
J: TRBJ1-1
V: TRBV11-1
size: few
CDR3: CASSTQGPEAFF
DNA: TGTGCCAGCAGCACACAGGGACCTGAAGCTTTCTTT

D: -
J: TRBJ1-1
V: TRBV27
size: -
CDR3: CASSLSFSTEAFF
DNA: TGTGCCAGCAGTTTAAGTTTTAGTACTGAAGCTTTCTTT

D: -
J: TRBJ2-7
V: TRBV27
size: -
CDR3: CASRGDYAARQYF
DNA: TGTGCCAGCAGGGGCGACTATGCCGCGAGGCAGTACTTC

D: TRBD1
J: TRBJ1-6
V: TRBV28
size: -
CDR3: CASSPYLGQLKALHF
DNA: TGTGCCAGCAGTCCGTACCTGGGACAGCTCAAGGCCCTCCACTTT

D: TRBD1
J: TRBJ2-7
V: TRBV18
size: -
CDR3: CASSPERTGSGEQYF
DNA: TGTGCCAGCTCACCCGAGCGGACAGGATCTGGTGAGCAGTACTTC

D: TRBD2
J: TRBJ2-2
V: TRBV2
size: -
CDR3: CASSWEAGVRDTGELFF
DNA: TGTGCCAGCAGTTGGGAAGCGGGAGTTCGCGACACCGGGGAGCTGTTTTTT

D: -
J: TRBJ2-2
V: TRBV5-1
size: once
CDR3: CASSKTGQNTGELFF
DNA: TGCGCCAGCAGCAAGACTGGACAGAACACCGGGGAGCTGTTTTTT

D: TRBD1
J: TRBJ1-2
V: TRBV5-6
size: -
CDR3: CASSPARDRGRLFGGYTF
DNA: TGTGCCAGCAGCCCGGCCCGGGACAGGGGTCGATTATTTGGTGGCTACACCTTC

D: -
J: TRBJ1-1
V: TRBV5-6
size: few
CDR3: CASSSTAGASTEAFF
DNA: TGTGCCAGCAGCTCCACCGCGGGGGCGAGCACTGAAGCTTTCTTT

D: TRBD2
J: TRBJ2-5
V: TRBV18
size: -
CDR3: CASRPSGTQETQYF
DNA: TGTGCCAGCCGACCTAGCGGGACCCAAGAGACCCAGTACTTC

D: TRBD2
J: TRBJ2-3
V: TRBV29-1
size: -
CDR3: CSVGGLAGVTDTQYF
DNA: TGCAGCGTCGGAGGGCTAGCGGGAGTCACAGATACGCAGTATTTT